Below are 22 T cell receptor beta chains sequenced from a single sample in a study of T cell repertoires in aging, cancer and after chemotherapy. TCR beta rearrangements were amplified from peripheral blood genomic DNA. Multiplex touch-down PCR with TRB-A/B primers amplified rearranged V-D-J TRB sequences. Each CDR3 protein is one row after TCRdb ran MiXCR on the multiplex PCR reads. This sample carries roughly 10,000 distinct CDR3 sequences, roughly 33% of them seen once, and the ten largest clones take 15% to 20%. Sequencing was done on a sample of blood. The source is a human donor in good health. The donor label of this sample is uncertain.

CDR3 bases: TGTGCCAGCAGTGAGGAACACAGGGTCCGGATTACGTACGAGCAGTACTTC. Its translation: CASSEEHRVRITYEQYF. V usage is TRBV6-1 and J usage is TRBJ2-7; D may be TRBD1 (6 bases). Per the germline V gene, CDR1 is MNHNS and CDR2 is SASEGT. V gave up 3 bases and J gave up 4 bases, with 22 bases separating them. The CDR3 sequence is 17 residues long.

The chain carries TRBV29-1 and TRBJ1-4; 8 positions agree with TRBD1. V lost 6 bases to trimming and J lost 8 bases; unmatched junction nucleotides: 8. Germline loops: CDR1 SQVTM, CDR2 ANQGSEA. CDR3 size: 13 residues. This CDR3 reads CSVPDRGNEKLFF. CDR3 DNA: TGCAGCGTCCCCGACAGGGGAAACGAAAAACTGTTTTTT. Variable domain in full (rest from reference TRBV29-1 and TRBJ1-4): SAVISQKPSRDICQRGTSLTIQCQVDSQVTMMFWYRQQPGQSLTLIATANQGSEATYESGFVIDKFPISRPNLTFSTLTVSNMSPEDSSIYLCSVPDRGNEKLFFGSGTQLSVL.

This sequence joins TRBV27 and TRBJ2-7; the match to TRBD1 covers 8 bases. Germline CDR1 and CDR2: MNHEY and SMNVEV (reference sequence). The CDR3 has 15 residues. V dropped 5 bases and J dropped 5; count of bases not matched to a gene: 11. CDR3 bases: TGTGCCAGCAGTCACCAGACAGGGGTATTGCACGAGCAGTACTTC. Residues: CASSHQTGVLHEQYF.

The rearrangement links TRBV15 to TRBJ2-7; perhaps TRBD2 as D (5 bases). Germline CDR1 LNHNV, CDR2 YYDKDF (reference sequence). V lost 0 bases to trimming and J lost 4 bases, with 13 bases between them. This CDR3 has 15 residues. In DNA, the CDR3 is TGTGCCACCAGCAGAGAAGCTGGGAGATCGTACGAGCAGTACTTC. Translated, it gives CATSREAGRSYEQYF.

The DNA for the CDR3 is TGTGCCAGCAGTTTTTCGGCAGCCCCAATCGTCGATCAGCCCCAGCATTTT. Its protein product is CASSFSAAPIVDQPQHF. The chain employs TRBV12-3 or TRBV12-4 and TRBJ1-5; unclear D gene. Deletions cut 3 bases from V and 5 bases from J, with 20 bases between. CDR3 size: 17 residues.

This clonotype came up a few times. The chain links TRBV5-4 to TRBJ2-7; D call uncertain. CDR3 length equals 13 residues. CDR1 is SGHNT and CDR2 is YYREEE in the germline V gene (reference sequence). The germline V and J ends were trimmed by 3 bases and 1 base, with 8 bases remaining between them. The CDR3 DNA is TGTGCCAGCAGCTCGTCTCGTTCCTACGAGCAGTACTTC. Encoded protein: CASSSSRSYEQYF.

This clonotype was detected a few times. This chain uses TRBV27 with TRBJ2-1, with TRBD2 as a possible D gene (6 bases). The CDR3 loop spans 15 amino acids. Germline lookup yields CDR1 MNHEY and CDR2 SMNVEV (reference sequence). V was trimmed by 10 bases and J by 6 bases, leaving 22 bases between them. The CDR3 spells CATSNAGLGLNEQFF. CDR3 DNA: TGTGCCACCTCAAACGCGGGACTGGGACTCAATGAGCAGTTCTTC.

V gene TRBV15 combines with J gene TRBJ2-6; D uncertain. Trimming removed 1 base from V and 0 bases from J, with 7 bases in between. Germline CDR1 LNHNV, CDR2 YYDKDF (reference sequence). The CDR3 has 16 residues. The DNA of the CDR3 is TGTGCCACCAGCAGAGGACGGAACTCTGGGGCCAACGTCCTGACTTTC. It specifies CATSRGRNSGANVLTF.

This clonotype is categorized as medium-sized. The rearrangement joins TRBV6-1 to TRBJ2-1; D ambiguous. Trimming removed 1 base at V and 2 bases at J, with 9 bases between. The CDR3 runs 15 residues. The germline V gene encodes CDR1 MNHNS and CDR2 SASEGT. The CDR3, as DNA: TGTGCCAGCAGTGAAGTCCCACCCACCTACAATGAGCAGTTCTTC. Translation gives CASSEVPPTYNEQFF.

There are a few counts of this clonotype. This chain joins TRBV15 and TRBJ1-1; possibly TRBD1 for D (5 bases). In germline, CDR1 is LNHNV, CDR2 YYDKDF (reference sequence). This CDR3 has 15 residues. Trimming pared 5 bases from V and 11 bases from J, leaving 24 bases between. The CDR3 sequence is CATSGAKGIGSSAFF. CDR3 nucleotides: TGTGCCACCAGCGGGGCCAAGGGGATAGGGAGTTCCGCTTTCTTT.

This clonotype was seen more than once but under ten times. This rearrangement joins TRBV13 to TRBJ1-6, with 7 positions matching TRBD1. CDR1 is PRHDT and CDR2 is FYEKMQ in the germline V gene (reference sequence). The CDR3 has 15 residues. V lost 7 bases to trimming and J lost 7 bases; unmatched junction nucleotides: 10. The CDR3, as DNA: TGTGCCAGCACGTCCCAGGGGGTTGGGAATTCACCCCTCCACTTT. Protein: CASTSQGVGNSPLHF.

This clonotype is labeled medium-sized. This chain joins TRBV7-6 and TRBJ2-5, with 11 bases fitting TRBD2. The CDR3 loop spans 17 amino acids. The germline V gene encodes CDR1 SGHVS and CDR2 FNYEAQ. Germline trimming cut 1 base from V and 3 bases from J; bases unmatched to any gene: 7. CDR3: CASSLGVAGGLEETQYF. CDR3 nucleotide sequence: TGTGCCAGCAGCTTAGGGGTAGCGGGGGGGTTGGAAGAGACCCAGTACTTC.

This chain links TRBV4-2 with TRBJ2-3; unclear D gene. Germline CDR1 LGHNA, CDR2 YNFKEQ. V dropped 0 bases and J dropped 0 bases, with 7 bases sitting between them. The CDR3 has 15 amino acids. CDR3 DNA sequence: TGTGCCAGCAGCCAAGATCGGACCAGCACAGATACGCAGTATTTT. This codes for CASSQDRTSTDTQYF.

Sample share makes this clonotype medium-sized. The V gene is TRBV30, the J gene TRBJ1-6, with D unclear. The germline V and J ends were trimmed by 0 bases and 7 bases, with 7 bases remaining between them. CDR1 and CDR2 (germline): GTSNPN, SVGIG (reference sequence). The CDR3 runs 13 residues. CDR3 amino acids: CAWSVPGNSPLHF. The CDR3 nucleotides read TGTGCCTGGAGTGTACCGGGGAATTCACCCCTCCACTTT. Full variable domain (remainder filled in from reference TRBV30 and TRBJ1-6): SQTIHQWPATLVQPVGSPLSLECTVEGTSNPNLYWYRQAAGRGLQLLFYSVGIGQISSEVPQNLSASRPQDRQFILSSKKLLLSDSGFYLCAWSVPGNSPLHFGNGTRLTVT.

The chain carries TRBV7-9 and TRBJ1-3; the D is unclear. Germline V CDR1 and CDR2: SEHNR, FQNEAQ (reference sequence). Deletions cut 1 base from V and 8 bases from J, with 9 bases between. The CDR3 has 13 amino acids. The CDR3 bases are TGTGCCAGCAGCTTAGGAGGGATAGACACCATATATTTT. This encodes CASSLGGIDTIYF.

The chain is built from TRBV4-2 and TRBJ1-2; no definite D call. The CDR3 spans 16 residues. The V and J ends lost 2 bases and 4 bases respectively, with 17 bases between them. Per the germline V gene, CDR1 is LGHNA and CDR2 is YNFKEQ. The DNA of the CDR3 is TGTGCCAGCAGCCAACCCCCTGGTTTAGGCAGCTATGGCTACACCTTC. Its translation: CASSQPPGLGSYGYTF.

The V and J genes are TRBV19 and TRBJ2-1; no clear D gene. The V gene lost 3 bases and the J gene lost 0 bases, with 9 bases spanning the gap. The CDR3 covers 15 residues. Germline V gives CDR1 LNHDA, CDR2 SQIVND (reference sequence). The CDR3 here is CASSMVPSSYNEQFF. In DNA, the CDR3 is TGTGCCAGTAGTATGGTGCCGAGCTCCTACAATGAGCAGTTCTTC.

The V and J genes are TRBV10-2 and TRBJ1-5; perhaps TRBD1 as D (6 bases). Germline-derived CDR1 and CDR2 are WSHSY and SAAADI. Between the trimmed V and J ends, which lost 2 bases and 2 bases, there was a span of 13 bases. The CDR3 contains 16 residues. The CDR3 spells CASSEDTGKGNQPQHF. In DNA, the CDR3 is TGCGCCAGCAGTGAGGATACAGGGAAGGGCAATCAGCCCCAGCATTTT.

The chain links TRBV6-4 to TRBJ2-3, with D maybe TRBD2 (6 bases). Looked up from germline, CDR1 is MRHNA and CDR2 is SNTAGT. This CDR3 region has 15 residues. V was cut by 5 bases and J by 2 bases, with 14 bases left in between. This CDR3 is CASSPLATLTDTQYF. The CDR3 nucleotides are TGTGCCAGCAGTCCTCTAGCGACACTCACAGATACGCAGTATTTT.

The rearrangement joins TRBV10-3 to TRBJ1-5; no reliable D call. Looked up from germline, CDR1 is ENHRY and CDR2 is SYGVKD. The CDR3 runs 12 residues. Trimming cost V 0 bases and J 6 bases, with 3 bases left between them. The CDR3 bases are TGTGCCATCAGTGAGTCCGGTCAGCCCCAGCATTTT. This translates into CAISESGQPQHF.

The chain carries TRBV12-3 or TRBV12-4 and TRBJ1-2; 9 bases agree with TRBD1. The CDR3 covers 14 residues. Unmatched junction bases numbered 4, after V lost 0 bases and J lost 8 bases. This CDR3 is CASSLARTGAGYTF. CDR3 in DNA: TGTGCCAGCAGTTTAGCCCGGACAGGGGCCGGCTACACCTTC.

This clonotype was counted a few times. The rearrangement joins TRBV12-3 or TRBV12-4 to TRBJ2-7, with TRBD2 matching 9 bases. V trimming: 6 bases; J trimming: 3 bases; junction bases outside the gene matches: 9. The CDR3 extends over 15 amino acids. CDR3 protein: CASSFLSSGVYEQYF. The CDR3 DNA follows: TGTGCCAGCAGCTTTCTCTCTAGCGGGGTCTACGAGCAGTACTTC.